The clone carrying this T cell receptor beta chain was found a few times. Its antigen is unidentified. This sample was taken from a study of identical twins. After template switching added a universal primer site, the resulting cDNA carried unique molecular identifiers. One entry per CDR3 protein results from TCRdb running MiXCR on the 5' RACE reads. The sample holds 700,000 or so distinct CDR3 sequences, roughly 20% seen once. Study conclusions and caveats: With abundant cord blood beta clonotypes, insertions were fewer; memory repertoires showed no such pattern.

Separately, the same data were catalogued under a study of T cells expressing NK-cell markers. According to that study: It was sorted CD3+CD56-NKG2C+, CD3+CD56+NKG2C- and CD3+CD56+NKG2C+ T cells that provided the TCR beta repertoires. In more than 5 donors, dominant CD3+CD56+NKG2C+ clonotypes ranked among the top 10 CD8+ clonotypes.

The receptor's source is a woman younger than 30 in good health. Sequences were obtained from PBMCs.

In DNA, the CDR3 is TGTGCCAGCAGCTTAGCGGATTTACTAGCGGACACCGGGGAGCTGTTTTTT. Translation gives CASSLADLLADTGELFF. The rearrangement links TRBV7-9 to TRBJ2-2, with TRBD2 matching 8 bases. The junction had 6 bases not matched to a gene; V was cut back by 0 bases and J by 3 bases. The V gene's germline CDR1 is SEHNR and CDR2 FQNEAQ (reference sequence). The CDR3 is made up of 17 amino acids.